These 32 T cell receptor beta chains share one sample of origin, sequenced in a study of cytomegalovirus exposure and HLA in healthy donors. Vbeta (60) and Jbeta (13) primers were used in the PCR. Generated by immunoSEQ multiplex PCR, the TCRdb table keeps only in-frame clones and is missing some. This sample contains roughly 120,000 clones. Sequencing input: PBMCs. These receptors came from a man in his forties or fifties in good health and CMV-seropositive.

The J gene is TRBJ2-1, the V gene TRBV27; 7 bases match TRBD2. CDR1 MNHEY and CDR2 SMNVEV come from the germline V gene (reference sequence). V lost 5 bases and J lost 1; bases outside the gene matches: 5. CDR3 length equals 15 residues. The CDR3 loop reads CASSQSGTSYNEQFF. CDR3 nucleotide sequence: TGTGCCAGCAGTCAGAGCGGGACTTCCTACAATGAGCAGTTCTTC.

The J gene is TRBJ2-2, the V gene TRBV7-3, with 7 bases fitting TRBD1. With 5 bases clipped from V and 7 bases from J, the junction kept 10 bases outside the gene matches. This CDR3 is 15 amino acids long. The germline gives CDR1 SGHTA, CDR2 FQGTGA. In DNA form, the CDR3 reads TGTGCCAGCAGCCCGACAGGGATTTTGCTCGGGGAGCTGTTTTTT. The encoded protein is CASSPTGILLGELFF.

The gene calls are TRBV6-5 and TRBJ2-7, with 9 bases fitting TRBD1. V was pared by 6 bases and J by 5 bases, with 11 bases of the junction left unmatched. CDR1 is MNHEY, CDR2 SVGAGI, per germline. The CDR3 consists of 15 residues. CDR3 sequence (DNA): TGTGCCAGCAGGCCACTGACAGGGGACAGGGACGAGCAGTACTTC. Translated: CASRPLTGDRDEQYF.

This chain connects TRBV29-1 to TRBJ2-5, with 7 bases fitting TRBD2. The CDR3 spans 14 residues. With 7 bases clipped from V and 5 bases from J, the junction kept 13 bases outside the gene matches. From germline, CDR1 is SQVTM and CDR2 ANQGSEA. The CDR3 here is CSAILRGSGETQYF. Written as DNA, the CDR3 is TGCAGCGCTATCCTGCGGGGGTCAGGGGAGACCCAGTACTTC.

V gene TRBV29-1 combines with J gene TRBJ2-5; D remains unclear. CDR1 is SQVTM, CDR2 ANQGSEA, per germline. The germline V and J ends were trimmed by 5 bases and 0 bases, with 10 bases remaining between them. The CDR3 runs 13 residues. CDR3 DNA: TGCAGCGTTCATAAGGAGTACCAAGAGACCCAGTACTTC. Amino acid sequence: CSVHKEYQETQYF.

The CDR3 is CASSSRTSGVSYEQYF. The CDR3, as DNA: TGTGCCAGCAGCTCCCGGACTAGCGGGGTATCCTACGAGCAGTACTTC. V is TRBV28 and J is TRBJ2-7; TRBD2 aligns across 12 bases. The germline CDR1 and CDR2 sequences are MDHEN and SYDVKM. The CDR3 runs to 16 residues. After removal of 6 bases from V and 1 base from J, the junction contained 7 bases not matched to a gene.

This chain uses TRBV2 with TRBJ2-2; D remains ambiguous. Trimming removed 5 bases from V and 3 bases from J, with 4 bases in between. The CDR3 covers 12 residues. Germline V gene lookup returns CDR1 SNHLY and CDR2 FYNNEI. The CDR3 loop reads CASSIDTGELFF. CDR3 nucleotides: TGTGCCAGCAGTATAGACACCGGGGAGCTGTTTTTT.

This sequence joins TRBV20-1 and TRBJ2-7, with TRBD2 matching over 8 bases. Germline V CDR1 and CDR2: DFQATT, SNEGSKA (reference sequence). CDR3 length: 11 amino acids. Trimming cost V 6 bases and J 6 bases; bases outside gene matches: 4. CDR3 sequence (DNA): TGCAGTGCCCCTAGCGGGCTCGAGCAGTACTTC. Translated, it gives CSAPSGLEQYF.

The chain couples TRBV29-1 to TRBJ2-3; 9 bases fit TRBD2. Trimming cost V 1 base and J 4 bases; bases outside gene matches: 3. This CDR3 has 14 residues. Germline values: CDR1 SQVTM, CDR2 ANQGSEA. The CDR3 region is CSVEVGLAPDTQYF. The CDR3 bases are TGCAGCGTTGAAGTGGGACTAGCCCCAGATACGCAGTATTTT.

The chain uses TRBV7-3 and TRBJ2-1, with TRBD2 identical over 11 bases. CDR3 length equals 15 residues. CDR1 SGHTA and CDR2 FQGTGA come from the germline V gene. V lost 4 bases and J lost 9; bases outside the gene matches: 8. The CDR3 region has the DNA TGTGCCAGCAGCTCACTAGCGGGAGAGTTGGGTGAGCAGTTCTTC. This encodes CASSSLAGELGEQFF.

This chain joins TRBV19 and TRBJ2-2, with D tentatively TRBD2 (5 bases). CDR1 is LNHDA, CDR2 SQIVND, per germline (reference sequence). V was cut by 6 bases and J by 9 bases, with 20 bases left in between. The CDR3 runs 15 residues. The CDR3 protein is CASSSHDLTGRELFF. CDR3 DNA: TGTGCCAGTAGCTCGCACGACCTAACGGGGAGGGAGCTGTTTTTT.

The V call is TRBV9, the J call TRBJ2-1, with D perhaps matching TRBD2 (5 bases). V was cut by 2 bases and J by 2 bases, with 8 bases left in between. CDR1 and CDR2 (germline): SGDLS, YYNGEE. This CDR3 contains 14 residues. The CDR3 sequence: CASSVRVPYNEQFF. CDR3 bases: TGTGCCAGCAGCGTGAGGGTCCCCTACAATGAGCAGTTCTTC.

The V call is TRBV5-1, the J call TRBJ2-3; possibly TRBD2 for D (6 bases). The V gene lost 1 base and the J gene lost 1 base, with 10 bases spanning the gap. CDR1 and CDR2 from the germline V gene are SGHRS and YFSETQ. This CDR3 is built from 15 residues. For the CDR3, the DNA is TGCGCCAGCAGCTTGAATCCTAGCGGCACAGATACGCAGTATTTT. Residues: CASSLNPSGTDTQYF.

The gene calls are TRBV28 and TRBJ1-2; D not resolved. CDR3 length: 14 residues. Germline V gene lookup returns CDR1 MDHEN and CDR2 SYDVKM. The ends were cut back, 6 bases at V and 8 bases at J, with 19 bases in the middle. The CDR3 sequence is CASSPDYRFGGYTF. In DNA form, the CDR3 reads TGTGCCAGCAGCCCGGACTATAGGTTCGGAGGCTACACCTTC.

The V gene is TRBV5-4, the J gene TRBJ2-5; 9 bases are shared with TRBD2. Losses at the gene ends were 3 bases for V and 5 bases for J; bases not matched to a gene: 8. CDR3 length: 15 residues. CDR1 is SGHNT and CDR2 is YYREEE in the germline V gene (reference sequence). The CDR3 DNA sequence: TGTGCCAGCAGCTCGGAGGGTCTAGCGGGGGAGACCCAGTACTTC. This codes for CASSSEGLAGETQYF.

The chain is built from TRBV7-2 and TRBJ2-4; tentative D call: TRBD1 (5 bases). The V and J ends lost 5 bases and 0 bases respectively, with 11 bases between them. This CDR3 spans 15 amino acids. Germline V CDR1 and CDR2: SGHTA, FQGNSA. The CDR3, as DNA: TGTGCCAGCAGCCGACAGACCTTAGCCAAAAACATTCAGTACTTC. This gives the protein CASSRQTLAKNIQYF.

The V gene is TRBV4-1, the J gene TRBJ2-7; D is unclear. The CDR3 has 15 residues. Germline loops: CDR1 MGHRA, CDR2 YSYEKL. Trimming removed 0 bases from V and 2 bases from J, with 11 bases in between. CDR3 DNA sequence: TGCGCCAGCAGCCAAGAAGGCGGCAGAACCTACGAGCAGTACTTC. Its protein product is CASSQEGGRTYEQYF.

The V gene is TRBV4-3, the J gene TRBJ2-2; 10 positions agree with TRBD2. The CDR3 covers 17 residues. Germline V CDR1 and CDR2: LGHNA, YSLEER. Trimming took 2 bases from V and 2 from J; bases not matched to a gene: 5. CDR3 in DNA: TGCGCCAGCAGCCAATCCGGGACTAGCGTAAACACCGGGGAGCTGTTTTTT. This translates into CASSQSGTSVNTGELFF.

This chain joins TRBV9 and TRBJ2-2; TRBD2 is a possible D gene (5 bases). CDR1 and CDR2 from the germline V gene are SGDLS and YYNGEE. The CDR3 runs 15 residues. V lost 3 bases to trimming and J lost 1 base, with 10 bases between them. The CDR3 coding sequence is TGTGCCAGCAGCGCGAGGCGGGTGAACACCGGGGAGCTGTTTTTT. Its protein product is CASSARRVNTGELFF.

This chain connects TRBV18 to TRBJ1-5; D perhaps matches TRBD1 (5 bases). Germline assignment: CDR1 KGHSH and CDR2 LQKENI. This CDR3 is built from 13 residues. With 3 bases removed from V and 2 bases from J, the gap between germline ends came to 5 bases. The chain's CDR3 is CASSPTGNQPQHF. Written as DNA, the CDR3 is TGTGCCAGCTCACCGACAGGCAATCAGCCCCAGCATTTT.

This chain connects TRBV5-4 to TRBJ2-2; D not resolved. Trimming stripped 6 bases from V and 2 bases from J, with 5 bases between. The CDR3 is 12 residues long. Germline V CDR1 and CDR2: SGHNT, YYREEE (reference sequence). CDR3 region: CASTTNTGELFF. The CDR3 coding sequence is TGTGCCAGCACCACAAACACCGGGGAGCTGTTTTTT.

V gene TRBV29-1 combines with J gene TRBJ1-1; D is perhaps TRBD1 (5 bases). Germline V gene data show CDR1 as SQVTM and CDR2 as ANQGSEA. The CDR3 runs to 13 residues. V shed 4 bases and J shed 0 bases, with 9 bases lying between them. CDR3 residues: CSVARVMNTEAFF. CDR3 bases: TGCAGCGTTGCCAGGGTTATGAACACTGAAGCTTTCTTT.

The V call is TRBV29-1, the J call TRBJ2-2; D is ambiguous. This CDR3 contains 15 residues. The V gene's germline CDR1 is SQVTM and CDR2 ANQGSEA. V was trimmed by 7 bases and J by 0 bases, leaving 15 bases between them. In nucleotides, the CDR3 is TGCAGCGCCGGTTCAGGTTCACCGAACACCGGGGAGCTGTTTTTT. It yields the protein CSAGSGSPNTGELFF.

This sequence joins TRBV7-2 and TRBJ2-2; D is unresolved. The CDR3 covers 12 residues. V was shortened by 2 bases and J by 7 bases, with 5 bases between the two germline ends. Germline CDR1 is SGHTA and CDR2 is FQGNSA. The CDR3 region has the DNA TGTGCCAGCAGCTTACCGTTCGGGGAGCTGTTTTTT. This encodes CASSLPFGELFF.

This chain links TRBV7-2 with TRBJ1-1, with a tentative D call TRBD1 (6 bases). The CDR3 is 14 residues long. V lost 5 bases and J lost 2, with 12 bases in between. Looked up from germline, CDR1 is SGHTA and CDR2 is FQGNSA. CDR3 sequence: CASSLRTVNTEAFF. The CDR3 DNA sequence: TGTGCCAGCAGCCTGCGGACAGTCAACACTGAAGCTTTCTTT.

CDR3 nucleotides: TGCGCCAGCAGCTTGCATGAGACCCAGTACTTC. Protein product: CASSLHETQYF. V is TRBV5-1 and J is TRBJ2-5; D is ambiguous. This CDR3 contains 11 residues. Trimming cost V 1 base and J 5 bases, with 3 bases left between them. CDR1 and CDR2 from the germline V gene are SGHRS and YFSETQ.

The chain has TRBV6-5 and TRBJ2-6, with no clear D. V dropped 10 bases and J dropped 2 bases, with 12 bases sitting between them. CDR1 and CDR2 from the germline V gene are MNHEY and SVGAGI. CDR3 length: 14 amino acids. CDR3: CATHGSTGANVLTF. The CDR3 DNA sequence: TGTGCCACCCATGGCTCGACTGGGGCCAACGTCCTGACTTTC.

V gene TRBV7-8 combines with J gene TRBJ2-5; 11 bases match TRBD2. The DNA matches TRBJ2-7 better at its end, which makes the J call doubtful. Germline values: CDR1 SGHVS, CDR2 FQNEAQ. The CDR3 extends over 15 amino acids. The CDR3 DNA follows: TGTGCCAGCAGGCTAGCGGGAGGTACGATCTACGAGCAGTACTTC. This codes for CASRLAGGTIYEQYF.

The V call is TRBV14, the J call TRBJ2-7, with D hard to call. The CDR3 contains 15 residues. The V gene lost 4 bases and the J gene lost 4 bases, with 17 bases spanning the gap. CDR1 is SGHDN, CDR2 FVKESK, per germline. The CDR3 loop reads CASSPWAGKDYEQYF. The CDR3 DNA reads as TGTGCCAGCAGCCCTTGGGCCGGAAAAGATTACGAGCAGTACTTC.

The chain employs TRBV5-6 and TRBJ1-6, with a tentative D call TRBD1 (6 bases). Germline CDR1 and CDR2: SGHDT and YYEEEE. V was clipped by 4 bases and J by 5 bases, with 16 bases between them. The CDR3 totals 16 residues. The CDR3 coding sequence is TGTGCCAGCAGCCAGGGGTGGGCACTCAATAATTCACCCCTCCACTTT. The encoded protein is CASSQGWALNNSPLHF.

The rearrangement joins TRBV28 to TRBJ1-5, with 9 positions matching TRBD1. Per germline, CDR1 MDHEN and CDR2 SYDVKM. After removal of 6 bases from V and 4 bases from J, the junction contained 7 bases not matched to a gene. The CDR3 extends over 15 amino acids. The CDR3 sequence: CASSVGQGNNQPQHF. As DNA, the CDR3 is TGTGCCAGCAGCGTGGGACAGGGCAATAATCAGCCCCAGCATTTT.

The chain recombines TRBV14 with TRBJ2-2; D might be TRBD1 (5 bases). V was pared by 5 bases and J by 3 bases, with 10 bases between. Germline-derived CDR1 and CDR2 are SGHDN and FVKESK. The length of the CDR3 is 14 residues. The CDR3 loop reads CASSFDSYTGELFF. The CDR3 nucleotides read TGTGCCAGCAGCTTTGACAGCTACACCGGGGAGCTGTTTTTT. The whole variable domain, filled in from reference TRBV14 and TRBJ2-2, reads EAGVTQFPSHSVIEKGQTVTLRCDPISGHDNLYWYRRVMGKEIKFLLHFVKESKQDESGMPNNRFLAERTGGTYSTLKVQPAELEDSGVYFCASSFDSYTGELFFGEGSRLTVL.